A single sample is the source of the 15 T cell receptor beta chains below, sequenced in a study of blood T cell repertoires in COVID-19. Using immunoSEQ multiplex PCR, the repertoire was profiled, and TCRdb retains in-frame clones only, with some absent. Of about 120,000 clones in the sample, approximately 71% were seen once. The sample consisted of peripheral blood. The receptors were sampled from a human donor in a cohort sampled during active COVID-19.

The chain employs TRBV28 and TRBJ1-2, with D unclear. Germline CDR1 reads MDHEN; CDR2 reads SYDVKM. The CDR3 extends over 14 amino acids. V lost 2 bases and J lost 4, with 11 bases in between. The CDR3 spells CASSLKRETYGYTF. The CDR3 region has the DNA TGTGCCAGCAGTTTAAAGCGGGAAACCTATGGCTACACCTTC.

The chain combines TRBV6-6 with TRBJ2-5; 15 bases align to TRBD2. The J segment lost 4 bases and the V segment lost 4 bases, leaving 4 bases of the junction unmatched. CDR1 and CDR2 from the germline V gene are MNHNY and SVGAGI (reference sequence). The CDR3 extends over 16 amino acids. The CDR3 here is CASSFGLAGGRETQYF. Here the CDR3 DNA reads TGTGCCAGCAGTTTCGGACTAGCGGGAGGGCGAGAGACCCAGTACTTC.

The rearrangement links TRBV23-1 to TRBJ2-5; D is possibly TRBD2 (5 bases). TRBV23-1 has ORF status, its function being uncertain. The V and J ends lost 8 bases and 6 bases respectively, with 22 bases between them. The CDR3 covers 15 residues. The CDR3 DNA reads as TGCGCCAGCCTCTATAGGGAGCCCCACCCGAAGACCCAGTACTTC. Translated, it gives CASLYREPHPKTQYF.

V and J are TRBV3-1 (or the pseudogene TRBV3-2) and TRBJ2-2; 10 bases align to TRBD2. Germline trimming cut 2 bases from V and 6 bases from J; bases unmatched to any gene: 3. CDR1 and CDR2 (germline): LGHDT, YNNKEL (reference sequence). This CDR3 region has 15 residues. The CDR3 region is CASSQPSGGAGELFF. Written as DNA, the CDR3 is TGTGCCAGCAGCCAACCTAGCGGGGGAGCCGGGGAGCTGTTTTTT.

The chain links TRBV13 to TRBJ2-5; 10 bases line up with TRBD2. Trimming took 2 bases from V and 6 from J; bases not matched to a gene: 6. Germline assignment: CDR1 PRHDT and CDR2 FYEKMQ (reference sequence). The CDR3 extends over 15 amino acids. The CDR3 nucleotides are TGTGCCAGCAGCTTATCCAGCGGGGGGGCCCAGACCCAGTACTTC. Translated: CASSLSSGGAQTQYF.

The rearrangement joins TRBV2 to TRBJ1-2; D uncertain. CDR3 length: 13 amino acids. The germline gives CDR1 SNHLY, CDR2 FYNNEI. V gave up 4 bases and J gave up 5 bases, with 11 bases separating them. The chain's CDR3 is CASSGTEKYGYTF. In DNA, the CDR3 is TGTGCCAGCAGTGGAACAGAGAAGTATGGCTACACCTTC.

This chain's CDR3 is CASSYEGTYGYTF. The CDR3 DNA reads as TGTGCCAGCAGTTACGAGGGGACTTATGGCTACACCTTC. The chain carries TRBV6-5 and TRBJ1-2; tentatively, D is TRBD1 (5 bases). Germline values: CDR1 MNHEY, CDR2 SVGAGI. This CDR3 comprises 13 residues. Trimming pared 2 bases from V and 5 bases from J, leaving 9 bases between.

The chain couples TRBV2 to TRBJ2-7, with a tentative D call TRBD1 (5 bases). Germline values: CDR1 SNHLY, CDR2 FYNNEI. The ends were cut back, 1 base at V and 2 bases at J, with 12 bases in the middle. The CDR3 has 15 amino acids. Here the CDR3 DNA reads TGTGCCAGCAGTGAAGTGCAGGGAAATCCCTACGAGCAGTACTTC. Its protein product is CASSEVQGNPYEQYF. Variable domain in full (rest from reference TRBV2 and TRBJ2-7): EPEVTQTPSHQVTQMGQEVILRCVPISNHLYFYWYRQILGQKVEFLVSFYNNEISEKSEIFDDQFSVERPDGSNFTLKIRSTKLEDSAMYFCASSEVQGNPYEQYFGPGTRLTVT.

The CDR3: CASRTSGASYEQYF. The CDR3 DNA reads TGTGCCAGTAGGACTAGCGGGGCGTCCTACGAGCAGTACTTC. The rearrangement links TRBV19 to TRBJ2-7; 11 nucleotides agree with TRBD2. In germline, CDR1 is LNHDA, CDR2 SQIVND (reference sequence). V lost 6 bases, J lost 1 base, and 2 bases stayed unmatched. This CDR3 has 14 amino acids.

CDR3 protein: CASSFRTGGRYFGNTIYF. The CDR3 DNA is TGTGCCAGCAGCTTTAGGACAGGGGGCCGGTATTTTGGAAACACCATATATTTT. The V call is TRBV5-6, the J call TRBJ1-3, with 11 bases aligning to TRBD1. Germline CDR1 is SGHDT and CDR2 is YYEEEE. With 2 bases clipped from V and 3 bases from J, the junction kept 10 bases outside the gene matches. This CDR3 has 18 amino acids.

This rearrangement joins TRBV11-2 to TRBJ1-1, with a weak D call TRBD1 (5 bases). CDR3 length: 14 residues. Germline-derived CDR1 and CDR2 are SGHAT and FQNNGV. V lost 3 bases, J lost 6 bases, and 14 bases lay in between. The CDR3 DNA sequence: TGTGCCAGCAGCTTTTCCCCAGGGTCGGCTGAAGCTTTCTTT. This codes for CASSFSPGSAEAFF.

The V and J genes are TRBV15 and TRBJ2-7; 8 nucleotides match TRBD2. Germline assignment: CDR1 LNHNV and CDR2 YYDKDF (reference sequence). With 0 bases clipped from V and 4 bases from J, the junction kept 8 bases outside the gene matches. The CDR3 consists of 16 residues. The CDR3 sequence is CATSRDILADLYEQYF. CDR3 DNA sequence: TGTGCCACCAGCAGAGATATACTAGCGGATCTTTACGAGCAGTACTTC.

The gene calls are TRBV7-9 and TRBJ2-7, with D possibly matching TRBD1 (5 bases). The CDR3 covers 17 residues. Germline lookup yields CDR1 SEHNR and CDR2 FQNEAQ (reference sequence). The V end was cut by 1 base, the J end by 5 bases, with 21 bases between. CDR3 bases: TGTGCCAGCAGCTTAGGATCTACAGGATTCCCTAGGAACGAGCAGTACTTC. Residues: CASSLGSTGFPRNEQYF.

The CDR3 loop is CASSELTGFMNTEAFF. CDR3 DNA: TGTGCCAGCAGTGAGCTGACAGGGTTCATGAACACTGAAGCTTTCTTT. This sequence joins TRBV6-1 and TRBJ1-1; 7 bases align to TRBD1. This CDR3 is built from 16 residues. Per germline, CDR1 MNHNS and CDR2 SASEGT. The V gene end was trimmed by 3 bases and the J gene end by 0 bases; junction bases not matched to a gene: 7.

The gene calls are TRBV27 and TRBJ1-1, with 9 positions matching TRBD1. In germline, CDR1 is MNHEY, CDR2 SMNVEV (reference sequence). The junction had 2 bases not matched to a gene; V was cut back by 5 bases and J by 4 bases. The CDR3 loop spans 13 amino acids. The CDR3 DNA follows: TGTGCCAGCAGTGAGACAGGGGGCACTGAAGCTTTCTTT. Protein: CASSETGGTEAFF.